The 4 T cell receptor beta chains below come from one sample, sequenced in a study of post-analysis software for immune sequencing data. Findings of the study overall: TRBV5-6, TRBV5-1 and TRBV20-1 were among four or five TRBV segments more frequent in patients than controls.

Their recognized antigens are unknown. Carried by the TCR beta cDNA libraries were unique molecular identifiers. TCRdb redid the calling of the PCR reads with MiXCR, one entry per CDR3 protein. The sample lists roughly 540,000 distinct CDR3 sequences, around 31% occurring once. What was sequenced was blood. These receptors originate from a girl younger than 18 with multiple sclerosis.

The genes are TRBV20-1 and TRBJ1-5; D possibly corresponds to TRBD1 (6 bases). CDR1 and CDR2 from the germline V gene are DFQATT and SNEGSKA (reference sequence). CDR3 size: 14 residues. V was trimmed by 1 base and J by 1 base, leaving 8 bases between them. This CDR3 reads CSARVGGSNQPQHF. CDR3 nucleotides: TGCAGTGCTAGAGTAGGGGGGAGCAATCAGCCCCAGCATTTT.

This clonotype was counted at least ten times. The rearrangement joins TRBV10-2 to TRBJ2-3; D uncertain. CDR3 length equals 15 residues. V lost 4 bases and J lost 0, with 11 bases in between. The germline V gene encodes CDR1 WSHSY and CDR2 SAAADI. The CDR3 sequence is CASSAPKDSTDTQYF. The CDR3 region has the DNA TGCGCCAGCAGTGCCCCCAAAGATAGCACAGATACGCAGTATTTT.

This CDR3 reads CAISGGEGLLSGYGYTF. The CDR3 DNA sequence: TGTGCCATCAGTGGTGGCGAGGGTTTGCTATCGGGCTATGGCTACACCTTC. The gene calls are TRBV10-3 and TRBJ1-2, with D hard to call. Between the trimmed V and J ends, which lost 4 bases and 4 bases, there was a span of 22 bases. CDR3 length: 17 residues. Germline V gives CDR1 ENHRY, CDR2 SYGVKD.

The V and J genes are TRBV7-8 and TRBJ1-5; possible D gene TRBD1, 5 bases. Trimming pared 5 bases from V and 3 bases from J, leaving 17 bases between. The V gene's germline CDR1 is SGHVS and CDR2 FQNEAQ. The CDR3 is made up of 16 amino acids. This CDR3 is CASSPRGGTSNQPQHF. CDR3 DNA sequence: TGTGCCAGCAGCCCCCGAGGAGGGACTTCCAATCAGCCCCAGCATTTT.